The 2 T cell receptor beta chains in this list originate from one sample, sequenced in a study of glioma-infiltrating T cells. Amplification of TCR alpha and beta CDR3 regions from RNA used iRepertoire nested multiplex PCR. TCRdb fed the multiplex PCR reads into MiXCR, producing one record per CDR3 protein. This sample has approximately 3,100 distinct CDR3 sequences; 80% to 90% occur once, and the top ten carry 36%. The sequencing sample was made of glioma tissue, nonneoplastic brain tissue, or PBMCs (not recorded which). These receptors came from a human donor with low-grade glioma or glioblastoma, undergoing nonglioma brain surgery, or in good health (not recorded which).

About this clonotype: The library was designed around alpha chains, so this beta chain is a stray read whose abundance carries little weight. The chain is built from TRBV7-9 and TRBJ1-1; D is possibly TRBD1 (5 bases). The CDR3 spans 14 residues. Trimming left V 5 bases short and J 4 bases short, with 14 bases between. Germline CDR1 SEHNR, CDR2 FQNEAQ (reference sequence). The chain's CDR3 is CASSRGGSSTEAFF. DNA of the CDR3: TGTGCCAGCAGCCGTGGGGGGAGTAGCACTGAAGCTTTCTTT.

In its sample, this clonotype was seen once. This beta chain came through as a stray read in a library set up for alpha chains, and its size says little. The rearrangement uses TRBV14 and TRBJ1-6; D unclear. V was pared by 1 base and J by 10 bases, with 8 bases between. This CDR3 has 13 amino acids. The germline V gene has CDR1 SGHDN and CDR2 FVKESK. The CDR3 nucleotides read TGTGCCAGCAGCCAAGCGACGTCCTCACCCCTCCACTTT. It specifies CASSQATSSPLHF.